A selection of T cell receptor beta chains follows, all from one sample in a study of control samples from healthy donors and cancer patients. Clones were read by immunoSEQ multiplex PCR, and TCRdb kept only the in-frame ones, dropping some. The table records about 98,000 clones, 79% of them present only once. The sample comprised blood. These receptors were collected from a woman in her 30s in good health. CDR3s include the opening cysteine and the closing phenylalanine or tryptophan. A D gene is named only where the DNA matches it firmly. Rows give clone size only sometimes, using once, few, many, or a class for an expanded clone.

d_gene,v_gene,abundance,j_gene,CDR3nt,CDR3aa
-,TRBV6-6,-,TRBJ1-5,TGTGCCAGCAGTTACTACCAGGGAGGTCAGCCCCAGCATTTT,CASSYYQGGQPQHF
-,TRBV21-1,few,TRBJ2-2,TGTGCCAGCAGCAAAGCTGAGGGGAGGCCCGGGGAGCTGTTTTTT,CASSKAEGRPGELFF
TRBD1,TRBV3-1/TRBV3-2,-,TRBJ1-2,TGTGCCAGCAGCCAAGATGGGGGACAGGGGTACGGCTACACCTTC,CASSQDGGQGYGYTF
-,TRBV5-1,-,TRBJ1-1,TGCGCCAGCAGCCGCGACACATTGAACACTGAAGCTTTCTTT,CASSRDTLNTEAFF
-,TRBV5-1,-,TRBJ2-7,TGCGCCAGCAGCCCTAATTCCTACGAGCAGTACTTC,CASSPNSYEQYF
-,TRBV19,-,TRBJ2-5,TGTGCCAGTAGTATAGACGGCCGCAGCCAGGAGACCCAGTACTTC,CASSIDGRSQETQYF
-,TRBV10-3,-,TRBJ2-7,TGTGCCATCAGTGGCCTGAGCTACTCCTACGAGCAGTACTTC,CAISGLSYSYEQYF
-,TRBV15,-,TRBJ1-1,TGTGCCACCAGCAGAGTCCCCCCCTCCATGAACACTGAAGCTTTCTTT,CATSRVPPSMNTEAFF
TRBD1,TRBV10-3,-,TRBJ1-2,TGTGCCATCAGTGAGTCGGGACAGGGTGGCTACACCTTC,CAISESGQGGYTF
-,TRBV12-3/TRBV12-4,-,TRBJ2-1,TGTGCCAGCAGTCAGGGATTGCACAATGAGCAGTTCTTC,CASSQGLHNEQFF
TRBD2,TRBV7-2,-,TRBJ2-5,TGTGCCAGCAGCCGTGAAGCGGGGGGGGTGGAGACCCAGTACTTC,CASSREAGGVETQYF
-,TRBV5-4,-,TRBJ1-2,TGTGCCAGCAGCTTGGACCAGAACTATGGCTACACCTTC,CASSLDQNYGYTF
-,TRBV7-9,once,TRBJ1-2,TGTGCCAGCAGCTTATTGCCGGGGGACGGCTACACCTTC,CASSLLPGDGYTF
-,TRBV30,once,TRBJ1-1,TGTGCCTGGAGCCTATTCCAGGGGTGGAAAAACACTGAAGCTTTCTTT,CAWSLFQGWKNTEAFF
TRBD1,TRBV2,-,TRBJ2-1,TGTGCCAGCGACCGGGACAGGGACTACAATGAGCAGTTCTTC,CASDRDRDYNEQFF
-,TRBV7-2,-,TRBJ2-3,TGTGCCAGCAGCTTAACTCAGGGCATTCTTAAAGATACGCAGTATTTT,CASSLTQGILKDTQYF
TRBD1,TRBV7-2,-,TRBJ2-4,TGTGCCAGCAGCAAGACAGGGGCCCTCCTAGCCAAAAACATTCAGTACTTC,CASSKTGALLAKNIQYF
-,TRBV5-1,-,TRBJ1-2,TGCGCCAGCAGCCTGGGACATTATGGCTACACCTTC,CASSLGHYGYTF
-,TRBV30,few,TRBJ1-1,TGTGCCTGGAGTGTACGTCAGAACACTGAAGCTTTCTTT,CAWSVRQNTEAFF
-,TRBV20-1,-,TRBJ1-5,TGCAGTGCTAGTTCCCCGGCGGGGGGTGGCAATCAGCCCCAGCATTTT,CSASSPAGGGNQPQHF
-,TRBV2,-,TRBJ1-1,TGTGCCAGCAGTGGGACCGTGAACACTGAAGCTTTCTTT,CASSGTVNTEAFF
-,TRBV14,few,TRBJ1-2,TGTGCCAGCAGCCCTGCCGGGGTCATGGTTGGCTACACCTTC,CASSPAGVMVGYTF
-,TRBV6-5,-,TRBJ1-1,TGTGCCAGCAGTTACTCCCCAGGGGCCAGGGCTGAAGCTTTCTTT,CASSYSPGARAEAFF
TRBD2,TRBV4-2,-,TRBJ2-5,TGTGCCAGCAGCCAATCCGGGACTAGCGGGGGGGCTTATGAGACCCAGTACTTC,CASSQSGTSGGAYETQYF
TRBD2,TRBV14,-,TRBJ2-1,TGTGCCAGCGGACTAGCGGGTGATTACAATGAGCAGTTCTTC,CASGLAGDYNEQFF
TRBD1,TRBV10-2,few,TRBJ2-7,TGCGCCAGCAGGTCGACAGGGGGCGAAGGCTACGAGCAGTACTTC,CASRSTGGEGYEQYF
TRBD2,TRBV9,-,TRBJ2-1,TGTGCCAGCAGCGTAGGTTCTGGCGGGGGGTACAATGAGCAGTTCTTC,CASSVGSGGGYNEQFF
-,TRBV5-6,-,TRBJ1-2,TGTGCCAGCAGCTTGTACGCGGGGTCCCCCTATGGCTACACCTTC,CASSLYAGSPYGYTF
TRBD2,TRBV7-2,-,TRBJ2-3,TGTGCCAGCAGCTTAGCGGCTAGCGGGGCTCTGGGCGGCACAGATACGCAGTATTTT,CASSLAASGALGGTDTQYF
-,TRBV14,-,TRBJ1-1,TGTGCCAGCAGCCAAGTCACAGGGTGGAACACTGAAGCTTTCTTT,CASSQVTGWNTEAFF
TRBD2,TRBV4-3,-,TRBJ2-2,TGCGCCAGCAGCCATTGGACTAGCACCGGGGAGCTGTTTTTT,CASSHWTSTGELFF
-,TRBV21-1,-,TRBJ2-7,TGTGCCAGCAGCAAGTCAGTGCGGACGAACGAGCAGTACTTC,CASSKSVRTNEQYF
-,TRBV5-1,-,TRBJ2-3,TGCGCCAGCAGCTTGGGTCCGACAGTCACAGATACGCAGTATTTT,CASSLGPTVTDTQYF
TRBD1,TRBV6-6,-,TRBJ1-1,TGTGCCAGCAGTTACTCTCCAGGGGGAAACACTGAAGCTTTCTTT,CASSYSPGGNTEAFF
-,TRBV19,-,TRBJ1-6,TGTGCCAGTAGTAGGCAGGGTGAATCACCCCTCCACTTT,CASSRQGESPLHF
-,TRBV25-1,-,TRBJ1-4,TGTGCCAGCAGGGCTCCCCGCCTCCAGGGGATAGATGAAAAACTGTTTTTT,CASRAPRLQGIDEKLFF
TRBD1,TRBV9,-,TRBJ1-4,TGTGCCAGCAACCCCACGGGACAGGGGAATGAAAAACTGTTTTTT,CASNPTGQGNEKLFF
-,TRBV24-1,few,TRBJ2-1,TGTGCCACGGAGGGCCCTCCCCGGGTCAATGAGCAGTTCTTC,CATEGPPRVNEQFF
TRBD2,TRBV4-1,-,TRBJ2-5,TGCGCCAGCAGCCAAGCTCCTAGCGGGGGACTACGGACCCAGTACTTC,CASSQAPSGGLRTQYF
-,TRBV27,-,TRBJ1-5,TGTGCCAGCAGTTTATCGAGGGGGGATAATCAGCCCCAGCATTTT,CASSLSRGDNQPQHF
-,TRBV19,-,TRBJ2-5,TGTGCCAGTAGTATTTGGGCAAACCTCGAGCAAGAGACCCAGTACTTC,CASSIWANLEQETQYF
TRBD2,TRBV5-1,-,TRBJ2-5,TGCGCCAGCAGCCCGGATTGGATATTAGCGGGGGGGATAGAGACCCAGTACTTC,CASSPDWILAGGIETQYF
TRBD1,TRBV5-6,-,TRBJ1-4,TGTGCCAGCAGCTTGGGGGGCCTAGGACAGGGATTTGAAAAACTGTTTTTT,CASSLGGLGQGFEKLFF
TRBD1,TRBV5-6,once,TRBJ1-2,TGTGCCAGCAGCGGGAAACAGGGGGCGATCTATGGCTACACCTTC,CASSGKQGAIYGYTF
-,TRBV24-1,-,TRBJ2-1,TGTGCCACCAGTGATCCCGGCGGGGACTCCTACAATGAGCAGTTCTTC,CATSDPGGDSYNEQFF
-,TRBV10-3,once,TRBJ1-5,TGTGCCATCAGGGGGGGGCCGAACCAGCCCCAGCATTTT,CAIRGGPNQPQHF
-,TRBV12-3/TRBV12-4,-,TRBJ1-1,TGTGCCAGCAGTTTTTGGGTGAACACTGAAGCTTTCTTT,CASSFWVNTEAFF
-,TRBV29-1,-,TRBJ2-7,TGCAGCGTCTGGACAGTCAGTTCCTACGAGCAGTACTTC,CSVWTVSSYEQYF
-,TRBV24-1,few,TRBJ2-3,TGTGCCACCAGCGCTGGGGCAGATGGCACAGATACGCAGTATTTT,CATSAGADGTDTQYF
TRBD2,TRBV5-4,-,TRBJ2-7,TGTGCCAGCAGCTTGGGGGGGACTAGCAGTTACGAGCAGTACTTC,CASSLGGTSSYEQYF
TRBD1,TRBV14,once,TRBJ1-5,TGTGCCAGCAGCCAAGAGGACAGGGGCCCAGGGGCAAATCAGCCCCAGCATTTT,CASSQEDRGPGANQPQHF
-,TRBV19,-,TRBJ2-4,TGTGCCAGTACTCGGGTGGGGGCCAAAAACATTCAGTACTTC,CASTRVGAKNIQYF
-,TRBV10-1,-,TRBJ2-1,TGCGCCAGCAGTCTCCGAGTTGGGGATGAGCAGTTCTTC,CASSLRVGDEQFF
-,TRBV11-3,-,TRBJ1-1,TGTGCCAGCAGCCCCTCAGGGAAGAACACTGAAGCTTTCTTT,CASSPSGKNTEAFF